The 24 T cell receptor beta chains reported below all come from one sample, sequenced in a study of human T cells and chemical hapten exposure. TCRdb called the RACE reads again in MiXCR, with one record for every CDR3 protein. This sample has around 360,000 distinct CDR3 sequences; nearly 6.5% occur once, and the top ten carry 4.5% to 6%. Documented time point: patch test 2, 6 weeks after DPC sensitization. Sample treatment: therapeutic diphenylcyclopropenone sensitization with weekly scalp DPC. The sample here was whole blood, taken in connection with sensitization to the hapten diphenylcyclopropenone (DPC). The source is a woman aged 18-29 years with alopecia areata. Some clones in this sample may be carry-over from other donors' samples.

The sample holds many counts of this clonotype. The chain employs TRBV10-3 and TRBJ2-1; TRBD2 matches 7 bases. With V trimmed by 7 bases and J by 10 bases, 16 bases remained unmatched. The CDR3 covers 15 residues. CDR1 is ENHRY, CDR2 SYGVKD, per germline. In DNA, the CDR3 is TGTGCCATCAACGGTCCGGGGGGATCCCTGGAGGAGCAGTTCTTC. This translates into CAINGPGGSLEEQFF.

This clonotype has more than one count but fewer than ten. V is TRBV6-5 and J is TRBJ1-6; 10 bases line up with TRBD1. Germline CDR1 reads MNHEY; CDR2 reads SVGAGI. V lost 5 bases and J lost 7; bases outside the gene matches: 5. This CDR3 spans 15 amino acids. The CDR3 here is CASSPGTGANSPLHF. The CDR3 bases are TGTGCCAGCAGTCCCGGGACAGGGGCGAATTCACCCCTCCACTTT.

This clonotype has a count of ten or more. This chain connects TRBV4-3 to TRBJ1-1; no firm D call. From germline, CDR1 is LGHNA and CDR2 YSLEER. V lost 3 bases and J lost 0, with 11 bases in between. The CDR3 sequence is 15 residues long. The CDR3 protein is CASSHGRSLNTEAFF. DNA of the CDR3: TGCGCCAGCAGCCACGGCAGATCCTTGAACACTGAAGCTTTCTTT.

This clonotype was seen at least ten times. This chain joins TRBV29-1 and TRBJ2-5; a weak D match, TRBD2 (5 bases). Trimming removed 7 bases from V and 5 bases from J, with 11 bases in between. The CDR3 is 11 residues long. Germline V gene sequence: CDR1 SQVTM, CDR2 ANQGSEA. The CDR3 region is CSGGYAETQYF. CDR3 coding DNA: TGCAGCGGAGGGTACGCGGAGACCCAGTACTTC. The whole variable domain, filled in from reference TRBV29-1 and TRBJ2-5, reads SAVISQKPSRDICQRGTSLTIQCQVDSQVTMMFWYRQQPGQSLTLIATANQGSEATYESGFVIDKFPISRPNLTFSTLTVSNMSPEDSSIYLCSGGYAETQYFGPGTRLLVL.

This clonotype was observed at least ten times. The chain combines TRBV5-4 with TRBJ1-1, with D unclear. Per the germline V gene, CDR1 is SGHNT and CDR2 is YYREEE (reference sequence). The CDR3 spans 15 residues. Deletions cut 0 bases from V and 3 bases from J, with 12 bases between. The CDR3 sequence: CASSLDNRRDTEAFF. CDR3 DNA sequence: TGTGCCAGCAGCTTGGATAATCGAAGAGACACTGAAGCTTTCTTT.

This clonotype was recorded many times. The V call is TRBV4-2, the J call TRBJ1-2; D unresolved. Germline V gene lookup returns CDR1 LGHNA and CDR2 YNFKEQ. The CDR3 has 14 amino acids. The V end was cut by 2 bases, the J end by 6 bases, with 13 bases between. As DNA, the CDR3 is TGTGCCAGCAGCCAAATCCAGGTGCCCGATGGCTACACCTTC. Amino acid sequence: CASSQIQVPDGYTF.

This clonotype occurred a few times. This rearrangement joins TRBV3-1 to TRBJ2-7; possible D gene TRBD1, 6 bases. V was clipped by 4 bases and J by 3 bases, with 13 bases between them. Germline loops: CDR1 LGHDT, CDR2 YNNKEL (reference sequence). This CDR3 is built from 14 residues. In DNA, the CDR3 is TGTGCCAGCAGCCGAACAGGGTCAGACTACGAGCAGTACTTC. It yields the protein CASSRTGSDYEQYF.

The rearrangement links TRBV4-3 to TRBJ2-7; 7 bases align to TRBD1. CDR3 length: 18 residues. Unmatched junction bases numbered 16, after V lost 0 bases and J lost 5 bases. Germline V gives CDR1 LGHNA, CDR2 YSLEER. CDR3 DNA sequence: TGCGCCAGCAGCCAAGATACCGTAGCACAGGGGACCCCTCACGAGCAGTACTTC. Encoded protein: CASSQDTVAQGTPHEQYF.

The chain is built from TRBV12-3 or TRBV12-4 and TRBJ2-2; D gene ambiguous. The length of the CDR3 is 15 residues. Trimming stripped 3 bases from V and 3 bases from J, with 11 bases between. The CDR3: CASSLALGYTGELFF. The CDR3 coding sequence is TGTGCCAGCAGTTTGGCCCTTGGGTACACCGGGGAGCTGTTTTTT.

This clonotype was observed at least ten times. The gene calls are TRBV4-2 and TRBJ1-1, with D hard to call. The CDR3 loop spans 14 amino acids. Between the trimmed V and J ends, which lost 3 bases and 1 base, there was a span of 9 bases. The germline CDR1 and CDR2 sequences are LGHNA and YNFKEQ. Here the CDR3 DNA reads TGTGCCAGCAGCCATTCAGCGGGGAACACTGAAGCTTTCTTT. Residues: CASSHSAGNTEAFF.

At least ten counts were recorded for this clonotype. V gene TRBV12-3 or TRBV12-4 combines with J gene TRBJ1-2, with D perhaps TRBD1 (5 bases). CDR3 length: 13 amino acids. V lost 3 bases and J 11 bases, leaving 16 bases between the germline ends. The DNA of the CDR3 is TGTGCCAGCAGTTTGGAACAAACAGGACGGTACACCTTC. Translated, it gives CASSLEQTGRYTF.

This clonotype was found many times. The chain employs TRBV5-1 and TRBJ1-5; tentatively, D is TRBD1 (5 bases). Per the germline V gene, CDR1 is SGHRS and CDR2 is YFSETQ. CDR3 length equals 13 residues. The V end lost 4 bases, the J end lost 4 bases, and 9 bases lay between the germline ends. DNA of the CDR3: TGCGCCAGCAGCACGGGACCAAATCAGCCCCAGCATTTT. This sequence encodes CASSTGPNQPQHF.

This clonotype appeared many times. This chain connects TRBV5-1 to TRBJ2-1; no firm D call. Looked up from germline, CDR1 is SGHRS and CDR2 is YFSETQ. This CDR3 has 12 amino acids. Trimming took off 4 bases at V and 5 bases at J, with 7 bases between the two ends. The CDR3 spells CASSIGDNEQFF. The CDR3 nucleotides are TGCGCCAGCAGCATTGGGGACAATGAGCAGTTCTTC.

This clonotype occurred a few times. This sequence joins TRBV15 and TRBJ1-1; D not resolved. The V end lost 0 bases, the J end lost 7 bases, and 9 bases lay between the germline ends. This CDR3 spans 13 amino acids. Looked up from germline, CDR1 is LNHNV and CDR2 is YYDKDF (reference sequence). CDR3 bases: TGTGCCACCAGCAGAGATGGGGAGTATGAAGCTTTCTTT. Amino acid sequence: CATSRDGEYEAFF.

This clonotype showed up many times. The chain is built from TRBV20-1 and TRBJ2-7; 8 nucleotides align to TRBD2. Germline CDR1 reads DFQATT; CDR2 reads SNEGSKA (reference sequence). CDR3 size: 14 residues. The J segment lost 3 bases and the V segment lost 0 bases, leaving 4 bases of the junction unmatched. CDR3 loop: CSAREPGLDYEQYF. CDR3 nucleotide sequence: TGCAGTGCTAGAGAACCGGGACTAGACTACGAGCAGTACTTC.

This clonotype was seen repeatedly, ten times or more. The junction departs from germline at one end; a sequencing error may be responsible. The chain recombines TRBV12-3 or TRBV12-4 with TRBJ1-3, with D maybe TRBD1 (6 bases). This CDR3 comprises 16 residues. CDR3 loop: CASTLGQPSSGNTIYF. CDR3 bases: TGTGCCAGCACTTTAGGACAGCCTAGCTCTGGAAACACCATATATTTT.

This clonotype was observed at least ten times. CDR3 DNA sequence: TGCAGCGTTGCCCTGAGACAGGGGGCTACCTCGAACACTGAAGCTTTCTTT. Translated, it gives CSVALRQGATSNTEAFF. V gene TRBV29-1 combines with J gene TRBJ1-1, with 10 bases that match TRBD1. This CDR3 contains 17 residues. Germline V gene data show CDR1 as SQVTM and CDR2 as ANQGSEA. With V trimmed by 4 bases and J by 1 base, 12 bases remained unmatched.

This clonotype was counted at least ten times. The gene calls are TRBV6-5 and TRBJ2-1; D possibly corresponds to TRBD2 (7 bases). V was shortened by 4 bases and J by 4 bases, with 14 bases between the two germline ends. Germline V CDR1 and CDR2: MNHEY, SVGAGI. The CDR3 runs to 15 residues. The CDR3 loop is CASSFKGGVYNEQFF. The CDR3 nucleotides are TGTGCCAGCAGTTTCAAAGGGGGGGTTTACAATGAGCAGTTCTTC.

The chain joins TRBV7-2 to TRBJ1-1; no clear D. The CDR3 is made up of 13 amino acids. The V gene lost 5 bases and the J gene lost 11 bases, with 18 bases spanning the gap. CDR1 SGHTA and CDR2 FQGNSA come from the germline V gene. Here the CDR3 reads CASSPEEGAAAFF. CDR3 in DNA: TGTGCCAGCAGCCCCGAAGAGGGCGCAGCGGCTTTCTTT.

This clonotype showed up many times. The chain couples TRBV12-5 to TRBJ2-3; no clear D gene. CDR1 and CDR2 from the germline V gene are LGHNT and FRNRAP. The CDR3 has 17 amino acids. Deletions cut 8 bases from V and 0 bases from J, with 21 bases between. Written as DNA, the CDR3 is TGTGCTAGTTCCCTTGGTTGGGCGGCCCCTAGCACAGATACGCAGTATTTT. Protein product: CASSLGWAAPSTDTQYF. Full variable domain (missing parts from reference TRBV12-5 and TRBJ2-3): DARVTQTPRHKVTEMGQEVTMRCQPILGHNTVFWYRQTMMQGLELLAYFRNRAPLDDSGMPKDRFSAEMPDATLATLKIQPSEPRDSAVYFCASSLGWAAPSTDTQYFGPGTRLTVL.

This clonotype has just a few counts. The V gene is TRBV2, the J gene TRBJ1-5; weak D call: TRBD1 (5 bases). CDR1 SNHLY and CDR2 FYNNEI come from the germline V gene. The CDR3 covers 16 residues. V was shortened by 3 bases and J by 3 bases, with 15 bases between the two germline ends. The CDR3 loop reads CASSEGTGPINQPQHF. The CDR3 DNA follows: TGTGCCAGCAGTGAGGGGACCGGGCCTATCAATCAGCCCCAGCATTTT.

This clonotype was seen many times. This rearrangement joins TRBV7-9 to TRBJ2-3; 7 positions agree with TRBD1. V trimming: 4 bases; J trimming: 5 bases; junction bases outside the gene matches: 9. The CDR3 loop spans 15 amino acids. Germline-derived CDR1 and CDR2 are SEHNR and FQNEAQ (reference sequence). CDR3 region: CASSSQTGWGDTQYF. For the CDR3, the DNA is TGTGCCAGCAGCTCGCAGACAGGGTGGGGAGATACGCAGTATTTT.

There are many counts of this clonotype. This chain connects TRBV11-2 to TRBJ1-6, with D unresolved. The length of the CDR3 is 16 residues. Trimming left V 0 bases short and J 6 bases short, with 12 bases between. Germline lookup yields CDR1 SGHAT and CDR2 FQNNGV. This chain's CDR3 is CASSLDRGRANSPLHF. CDR3 bases: TGTGCCAGCAGCTTAGATCGAGGCAGAGCTAATTCACCCCTCCACTTT.

The chain carries TRBV13 and TRBJ2-2; 7 bases line up with TRBD2. V lost 5 bases and J lost 6; bases outside the gene matches: 9. The CDR3 sequence is 15 residues long. CDR1 and CDR2 from the germline V gene are PRHDT and FYEKMQ (reference sequence). The CDR3 loop is CASSAGDLEAGELFF. The DNA of the CDR3 is TGTGCCAGCAGCGCGGGGGACCTTGAGGCCGGGGAGCTGTTTTTT. Variable domain in full (rest from reference TRBV13 and TRBJ2-2): AAGVIQSPRHLIKEKRETATLKCYPIPRHDTVYWYQQGPGQDPQFLISFYEKMQSDKGSIPDRFSAQQFSDYHSELNMSSLELGDSALYFCASSAGDLEAGELFFGEGSRLTVL.